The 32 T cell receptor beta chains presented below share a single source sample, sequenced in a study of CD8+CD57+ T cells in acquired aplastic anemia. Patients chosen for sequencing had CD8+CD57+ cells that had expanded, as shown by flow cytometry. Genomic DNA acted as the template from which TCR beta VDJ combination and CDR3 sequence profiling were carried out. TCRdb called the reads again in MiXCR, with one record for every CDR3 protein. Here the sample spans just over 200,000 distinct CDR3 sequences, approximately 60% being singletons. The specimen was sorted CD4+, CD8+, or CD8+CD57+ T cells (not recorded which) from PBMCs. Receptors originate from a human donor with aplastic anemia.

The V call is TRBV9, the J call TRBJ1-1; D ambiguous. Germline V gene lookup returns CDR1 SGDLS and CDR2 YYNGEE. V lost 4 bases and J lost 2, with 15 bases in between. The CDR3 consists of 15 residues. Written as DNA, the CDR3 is TGTGCCAGCAGCCAAACAGTCTCACCCAACACTGAAGCTTTCTTT. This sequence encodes CASSQTVSPNTEAFF.

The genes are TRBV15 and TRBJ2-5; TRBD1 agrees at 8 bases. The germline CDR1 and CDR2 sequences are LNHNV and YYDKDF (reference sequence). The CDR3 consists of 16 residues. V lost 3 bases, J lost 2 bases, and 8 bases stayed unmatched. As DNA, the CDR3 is TGTGCCACCAGCAGCGGGACAGGAATATTACAAGAGACCCAGTACTTC. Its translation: CATSSGTGILQETQYF. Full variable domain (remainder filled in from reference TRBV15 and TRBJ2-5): DAMVIQNPRYQVTQFGKPVTLSCSQTLNHNVMYWYQQKSSQAPKLLFHYYDKDFNNEADTPDNFQSRRPNTSFCFLDIRSPGLGDTAMYLCATSSGTGILQETQYFGPGTRLLVL.

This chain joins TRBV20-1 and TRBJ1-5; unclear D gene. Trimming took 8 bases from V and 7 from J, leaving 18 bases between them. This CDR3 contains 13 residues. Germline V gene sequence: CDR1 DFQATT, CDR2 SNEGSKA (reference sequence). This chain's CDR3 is CSSGPALDQPQHF. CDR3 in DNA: TGCAGTTCCGGGCCGGCTTTGGACCAGCCCCAGCATTTT.

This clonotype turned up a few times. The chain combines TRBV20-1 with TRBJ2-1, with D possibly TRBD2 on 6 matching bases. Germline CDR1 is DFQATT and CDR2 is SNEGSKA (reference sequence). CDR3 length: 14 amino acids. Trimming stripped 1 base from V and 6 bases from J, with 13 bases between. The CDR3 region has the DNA TGCAGTGCTAGAGGTGCGGCGGGGCCCAATGAGCAGTTCTTC. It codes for CSARGAAGPNEQFF.

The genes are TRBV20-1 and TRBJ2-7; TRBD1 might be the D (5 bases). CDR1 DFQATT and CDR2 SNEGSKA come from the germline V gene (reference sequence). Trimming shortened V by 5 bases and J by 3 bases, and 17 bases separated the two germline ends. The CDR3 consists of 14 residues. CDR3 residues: CSAPEPTGIYEQYF. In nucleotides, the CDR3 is TGCAGTGCTCCAGAACCAACAGGAATCTACGAGCAGTACTTC.

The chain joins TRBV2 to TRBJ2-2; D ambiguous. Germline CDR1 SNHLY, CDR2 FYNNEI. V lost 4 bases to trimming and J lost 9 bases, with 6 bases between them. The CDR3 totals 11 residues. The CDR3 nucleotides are TGTGCCAGCAGTGTGGCACGGGAGCTGTTTTTT. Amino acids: CASSVARELFF.

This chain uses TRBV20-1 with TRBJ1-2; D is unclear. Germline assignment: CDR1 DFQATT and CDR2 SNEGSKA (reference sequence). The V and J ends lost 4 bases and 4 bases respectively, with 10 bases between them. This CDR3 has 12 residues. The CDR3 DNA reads TGCAGTGCTATTAGGTCCCTCTATGGCTACACCTTC. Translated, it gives CSAIRSLYGYTF.

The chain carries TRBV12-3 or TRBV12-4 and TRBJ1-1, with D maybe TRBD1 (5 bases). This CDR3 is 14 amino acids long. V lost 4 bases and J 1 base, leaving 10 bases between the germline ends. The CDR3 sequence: CASSYPTGNTEAFF. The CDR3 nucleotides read TGTGCCAGCAGTTACCCTACAGGGAACACTGAAGCTTTCTTT.

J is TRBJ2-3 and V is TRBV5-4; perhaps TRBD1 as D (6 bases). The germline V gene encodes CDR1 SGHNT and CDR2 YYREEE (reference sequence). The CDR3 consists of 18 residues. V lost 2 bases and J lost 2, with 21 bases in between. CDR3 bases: TGTGCCAGCAGCTTTGTGGGGATGGGACACCAGTCCACAGATACGCAGTATTTT. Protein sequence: CASSFVGMGHQSTDTQYF.

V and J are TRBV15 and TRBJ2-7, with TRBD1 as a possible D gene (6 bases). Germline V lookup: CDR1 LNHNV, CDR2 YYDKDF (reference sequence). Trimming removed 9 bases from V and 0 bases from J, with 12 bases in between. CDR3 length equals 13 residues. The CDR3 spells CATARQDSYEQYF. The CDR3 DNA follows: TGTGCCACGGCGAGACAGGACTCCTACGAGCAGTACTTC.

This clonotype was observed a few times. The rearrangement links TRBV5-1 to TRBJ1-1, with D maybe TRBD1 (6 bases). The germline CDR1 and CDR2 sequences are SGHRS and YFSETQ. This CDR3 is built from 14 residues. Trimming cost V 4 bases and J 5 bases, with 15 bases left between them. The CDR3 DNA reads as TGCGCCAGCAGCAGCGCAGGGGATAGGACTGAAGCTTTCTTT. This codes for CASSSAGDRTEAFF.

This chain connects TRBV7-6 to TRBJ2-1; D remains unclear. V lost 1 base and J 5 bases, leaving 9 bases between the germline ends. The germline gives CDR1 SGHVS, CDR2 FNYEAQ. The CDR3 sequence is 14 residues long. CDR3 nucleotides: TGTGCCAGCAGCTTAGGACTTTCAAACAATGAGCAGTTCTTC. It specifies CASSLGLSNNEQFF.

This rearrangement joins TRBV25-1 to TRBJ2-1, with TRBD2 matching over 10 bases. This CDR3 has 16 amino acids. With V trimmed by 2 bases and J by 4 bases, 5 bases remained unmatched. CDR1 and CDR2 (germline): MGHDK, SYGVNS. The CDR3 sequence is CASSELAGANYNEQFF. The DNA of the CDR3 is TGTGCCAGCAGTGAACTAGCGGGGGCGAATTACAATGAGCAGTTCTTC.

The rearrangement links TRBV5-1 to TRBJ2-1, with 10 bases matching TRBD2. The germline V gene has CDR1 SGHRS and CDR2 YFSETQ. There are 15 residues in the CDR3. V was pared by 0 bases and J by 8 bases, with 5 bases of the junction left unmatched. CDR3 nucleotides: TGCGCCAGCAGCTTGGGAGCGGGAGGGTCCGATGAGCAGTTCTTC. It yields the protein CASSLGAGGSDEQFF.

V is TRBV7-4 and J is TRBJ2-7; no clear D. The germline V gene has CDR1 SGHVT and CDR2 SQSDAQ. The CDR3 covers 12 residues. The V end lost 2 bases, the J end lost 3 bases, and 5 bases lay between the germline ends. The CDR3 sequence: CASSLLHYEQYF. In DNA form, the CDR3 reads TGTGCCAGCAGCTTATTGCACTACGAGCAGTACTTC.

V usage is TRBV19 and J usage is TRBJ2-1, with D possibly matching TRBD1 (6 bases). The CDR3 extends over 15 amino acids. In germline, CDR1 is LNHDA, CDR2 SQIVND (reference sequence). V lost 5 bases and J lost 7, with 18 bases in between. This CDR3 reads CASSRQVVRGNEQFF. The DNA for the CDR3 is TGTGCCAGTAGTCGACAGGTCGTTAGGGGAAATGAGCAGTTCTTC.

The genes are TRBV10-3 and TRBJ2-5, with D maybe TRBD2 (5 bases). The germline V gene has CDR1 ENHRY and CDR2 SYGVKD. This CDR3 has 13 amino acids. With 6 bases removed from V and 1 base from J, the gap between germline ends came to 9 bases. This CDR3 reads CAIRRAIQETQYF. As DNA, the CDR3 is TGTGCCATCAGGCGGGCCATCCAAGAGACCCAGTACTTC.

This CDR3 is CASSIGPPATNEKLFF. CDR3 DNA sequence: TGTGCCAGTAGTATCGGACCGCCTGCAACTAATGAAAAACTGTTTTTT. The chain is built from TRBV19 and TRBJ1-4, with no clear D. The CDR3 spans 16 residues. Germline values: CDR1 LNHDA, CDR2 SQIVND (reference sequence). Trimming removed 3 bases from V and 0 bases from J, with 11 bases in between. Combining the CDR3 with reference TRBV19 and TRBJ1-4 gives the whole variable domain DGGITQSPKYLFRKEGQNVTLSCEQNLNHDAMYWYRQDPGQGLRLIYYSQIVNDFQKGDIAEGYSVSREKKESFPLTVTSAQKNPTAFYLCASSIGPPATNEKLFFGSGTQLSVL.

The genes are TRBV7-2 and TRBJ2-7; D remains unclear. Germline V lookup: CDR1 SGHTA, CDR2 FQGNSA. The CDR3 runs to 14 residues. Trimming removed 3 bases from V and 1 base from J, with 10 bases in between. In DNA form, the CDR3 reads TGTGCCAGCAGCTTTGAGGCGAGATCCTACGAGCAGTACTTC. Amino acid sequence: CASSFEARSYEQYF.

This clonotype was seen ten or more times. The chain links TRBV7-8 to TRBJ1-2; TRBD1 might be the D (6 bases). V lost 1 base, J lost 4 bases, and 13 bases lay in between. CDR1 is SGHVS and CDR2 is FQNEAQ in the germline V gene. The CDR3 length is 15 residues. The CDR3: CASSLVGGGSYGYTF. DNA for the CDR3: TGTGCCAGCAGCTTAGTAGGGGGAGGGTCCTATGGCTACACCTTC.

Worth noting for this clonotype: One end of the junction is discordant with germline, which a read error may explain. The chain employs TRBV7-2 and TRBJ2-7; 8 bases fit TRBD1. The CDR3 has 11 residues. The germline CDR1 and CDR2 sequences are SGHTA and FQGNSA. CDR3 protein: CSGGQGYEQYF. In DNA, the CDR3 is TGCAGCGGAGGACAGGGCTACGAGCAGTACTTC.

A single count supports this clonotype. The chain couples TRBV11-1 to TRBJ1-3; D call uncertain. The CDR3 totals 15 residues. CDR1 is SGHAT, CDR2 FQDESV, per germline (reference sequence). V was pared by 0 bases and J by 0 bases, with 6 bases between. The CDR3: CASSLAAFSGNTIYF. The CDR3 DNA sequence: TGTGCCAGCAGCTTAGCCGCCTTCTCTGGAAACACCATATATTTT.

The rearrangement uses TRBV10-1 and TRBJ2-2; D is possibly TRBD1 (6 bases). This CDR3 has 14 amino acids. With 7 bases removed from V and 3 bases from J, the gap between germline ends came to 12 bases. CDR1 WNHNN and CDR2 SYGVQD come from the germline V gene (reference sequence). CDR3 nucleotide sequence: TGCGCCAGCATCTTTCCAGGGGACACCGGGGAGCTGTTTTTT. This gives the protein CASIFPGDTGELFF.

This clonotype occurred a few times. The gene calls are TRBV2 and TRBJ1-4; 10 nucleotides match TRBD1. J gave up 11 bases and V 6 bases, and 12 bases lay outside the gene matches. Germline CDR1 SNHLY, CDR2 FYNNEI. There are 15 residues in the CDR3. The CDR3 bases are TGTGCCAGCAGAGAACCGGGACAGGGGTTGGAGAAACTGTTTTTT. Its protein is CASREPGQGLEKLFF.

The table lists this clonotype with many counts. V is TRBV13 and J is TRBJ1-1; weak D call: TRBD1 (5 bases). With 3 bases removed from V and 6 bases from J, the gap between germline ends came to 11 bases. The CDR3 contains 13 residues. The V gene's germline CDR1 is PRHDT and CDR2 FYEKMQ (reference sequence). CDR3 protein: CASSFWRGAEAFF. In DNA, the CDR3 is TGTGCCAGCAGCTTCTGGAGGGGAGCTGAAGCTTTCTTT.

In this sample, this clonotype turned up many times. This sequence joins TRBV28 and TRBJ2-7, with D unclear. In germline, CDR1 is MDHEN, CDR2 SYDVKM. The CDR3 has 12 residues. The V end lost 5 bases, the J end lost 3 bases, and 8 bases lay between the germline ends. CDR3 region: CASSRAGYEQYF. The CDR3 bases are TGTGCCAGCAGTCGGGCCGGCTACGAGCAGTACTTC.

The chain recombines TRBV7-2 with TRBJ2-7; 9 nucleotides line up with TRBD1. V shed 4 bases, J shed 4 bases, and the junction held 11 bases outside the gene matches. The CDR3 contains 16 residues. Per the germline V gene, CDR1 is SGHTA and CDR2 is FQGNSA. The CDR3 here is CASSSGPAGQGYEQYF. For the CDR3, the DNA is TGTGCCAGCAGCTCAGGTCCCGCGGGACAGGGTTACGAGCAGTACTTC.

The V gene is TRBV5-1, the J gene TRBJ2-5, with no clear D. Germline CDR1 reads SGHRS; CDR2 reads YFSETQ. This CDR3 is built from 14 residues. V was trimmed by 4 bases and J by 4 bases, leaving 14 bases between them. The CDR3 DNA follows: TGCGCCAGCAGCCCCCGTGCGGAGTTAGAGACCCAGTACTTC. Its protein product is CASSPRAELETQYF.

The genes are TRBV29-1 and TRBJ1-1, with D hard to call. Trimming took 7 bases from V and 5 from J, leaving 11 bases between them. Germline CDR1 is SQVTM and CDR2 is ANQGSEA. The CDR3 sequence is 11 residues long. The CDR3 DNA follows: TGCAGCGCTGACGCGAAGACTGAAGCTTTCTTT. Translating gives CSADAKTEAFF.

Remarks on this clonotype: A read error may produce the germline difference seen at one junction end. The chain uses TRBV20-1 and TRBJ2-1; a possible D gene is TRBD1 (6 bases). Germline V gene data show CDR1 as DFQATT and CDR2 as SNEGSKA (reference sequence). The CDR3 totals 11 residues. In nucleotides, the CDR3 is TGCAGTGCCGCCCGACAGGTCCTACGACTCTTC. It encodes CSAARQVLRLF.

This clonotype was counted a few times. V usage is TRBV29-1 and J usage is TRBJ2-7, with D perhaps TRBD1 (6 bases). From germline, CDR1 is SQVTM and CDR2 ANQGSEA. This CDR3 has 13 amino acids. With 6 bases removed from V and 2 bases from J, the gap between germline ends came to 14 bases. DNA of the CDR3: TGCAGCGTAATAACTCAGGGGCCCTACGAGCAGTACTTC. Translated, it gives CSVITQGPYEQYF.

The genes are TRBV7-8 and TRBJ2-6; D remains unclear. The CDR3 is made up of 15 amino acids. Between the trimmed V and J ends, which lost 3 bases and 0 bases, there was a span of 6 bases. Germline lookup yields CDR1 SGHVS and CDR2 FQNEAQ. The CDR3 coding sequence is TGTGCCAGCAGCTTCACGGACTCTGGGGCCAACGTCCTGACTTTC. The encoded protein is CASSFTDSGANVLTF.